The rows below give T cell receptor beta chains drawn from one sample of a study of beta chain features in type 1 diabetes. Sequenced by immunoSEQ multiplex PCR; TCRdb stores in-frame clones only, minus some. The sample consists of nearly 250,000 clones, 13% to 15% of them appearing once. Sequencing was carried out using naive CD4+ T cells from blood. The receptors come from a woman between 40 and 50 years old in good health. Each CDR3 is given with its conserved first and last residue. D genes are given only for firm matches. Expanded clones are given a class, and other clones once, few, many or no size at all.

V	J	size	D	DNA	CDR3
TRBV14	TRBJ2-1	few	NA	TGTGCCAGCAGCCGAGCCGGGACTCCGCGGGTCAATGAGCAGTTCTTC	CASSRAGTPRVNEQFF
TRBV6-6	TRBJ2-5	NA	NA	TGTGCCAGCAGTTACCGACGGGGGACCCAGTACTTC	CASSYRRGTQYF
TRBV4-3	TRBJ1-1	NA	NA	TGCGCCAGCAGCCAAGAAATAGGGGTCACTGAAGCTTTCTTT	CASSQEIGVTEAFF
TRBV5-6	TRBJ1-5	NA	NA	TGTGCCAGCAGCTTGACAGGTGGGTCGCATCAGCCCCAGCATTTT	CASSLTGGSHQPQHF
TRBV7-9	TRBJ2-5	NA	NA	TGTGCCAGCAGCTTCTTAGAGACCCAGTACTTC	CASSFLETQYF
TRBV18	TRBJ1-1	few	NA	TGTGCCAGCTCACCGACAGCGGGTAACACTGAAGCTTTCTTT	CASSPTAGNTEAFF
TRBV6-1	TRBJ1-5	NA	NA	TGTGCCAGCAGTGAAGTGAGGGATCAGCCCCAGCATTTT	CASSEVRDQPQHF
TRBV9	TRBJ2-5	few	TRBD1	TGTGCCAGCAGCTCACAGGGGGCTGAGACCCAGTACTTC	CASSSQGAETQYF
TRBV19	TRBJ1-2	few	NA	TGTGCCAGTAGTCGTTCGGTGATATATGGCTACACCTTC	CASSRSVIYGYTF
TRBV19	TRBJ2-3	few	TRBD2	TGTGCCAGTGCGGACGGGGGGGCCACAGATACGCAGTATTTT	CASADGGATDTQYF
TRBV5-4	TRBJ2-7	few	TRBD1	TGTGCCAGCAGCTTGGGAGGCCCGGGACAGAGCTCCTACGAGCAGTACTTC	CASSLGGPGQSSYEQYF
TRBV6-6	TRBJ2-7	NA	TRBD2	TGTGCCAGCAGCCCCGGGGTCAGCGGGGGCGCCTACGAGCAGTACTTC	CASSPGVSGGAYEQYF
TRBV6-5	TRBJ1-2	NA	NA	TGTGCCAGCAGGCCCCTACAGGGAACCGGTGGCTACACCTTC	CASRPLQGTGGYTF
TRBV9	TRBJ2-3	few	TRBD2	TGTGCCAGCAGCGTAGTCGGGGGGGCAGGGGGCACAGATACGCAGTATTTT	CASSVVGGAGGTDTQYF
TRBV2	TRBJ1-1	NA	NA	TGTGCCATAAGACAGGACCTGAACACTGAAGCTTTCTTT	CAIRQDLNTEAFF
TRBV7-9	TRBJ1-5	few	NA	TGTGCCAGCCAACGGGTTAGCAATCAGCCCCAGCATTTT	CASQRVSNQPQHF
TRBV5-1	TRBJ2-3	NA	TRBD2	TGCGCCAGCAGCGTCCTAGCGGGGACAGATACGCAGTATTTT	CASSVLAGTDTQYF
TRBV6-5	TRBJ1-6	few	NA	TGTGCCAGCAGTTACCGACGGGGGAGACCCCTCCACTTT	CASSYRRGRPLHF
TRBV27	TRBJ1-2	few	NA	TGTGCCAGCAGTTTACGTGCCGGCGGCTATGGCTACACCTTC	CASSLRAGGYGYTF
TRBV6-6	TRBJ2-5	NA	NA	TGTGCCAGCAGCCTTGAAGAGACCCAGTACTTC	CASSLEETQYF
TRBV15	TRBJ2-3	few	TRBD2	TGTGCCACCAGCAGAGATGGGACTAGCCCCACAGATACGCAGTATTTT	CATSRDGTSPTDTQYF
TRBV19	TRBJ2-7	few	NA	TGTGCCAGTAGTTCCAACTACGAGCAGTACTTC	CASSSNYEQYF
TRBV5-5	TRBJ2-7	NA	NA	TGTGCCAGCAGCTGGGGGCAGGGGCCGGTGTCCTACGAGCAGTACTTC	CASSWGQGPVSYEQYF
TRBV7-9	TRBJ1-6	few	NA	TGTGCCAGCAGCCGCGGGTCGGGGGGAGGTTCACCCCTCCACTTT	CASSRGSGGGSPLHF
TRBV28	TRBJ2-6	few	TRBD1	TGTGCCAGCAGTCCGAGGACAGGGAGAGGGTCTGGGGCCAACGTCCTGACTTTC	CASSPRTGRGSGANVLTF
TRBV7-9	TRBJ2-1	few	TRBD1	TGTGCCAGCAGCTCCTACACAGGGGGCCCAGCCGATGAGCAGTTCTTC	CASSSYTGGPADEQFF
TRBV25-1	TRBJ1-2	few	NA	TGTGCCAGCGGTTCCCCGGGGAGGGGAGACTATGGCTACACCTTC	CASGSPGRGDYGYTF
TRBV15	TRBJ1-1	few	NA	TGTGCCACCAGCCCCCGGCAGGCTGGGACTGAAGCTTTCTTT	CATSPRQAGTEAFF
TRBV7-8	TRBJ2-1	few	NA	TGTGCCAGCAGCGCAACGGTTTTGGGGGCCAGCAATGAGCAGTTCTTC	CASSATVLGASNEQFF
TRBV2	TRBJ1-5	few	NA	TGTGCCAGCAGTGTGTTTGGACAGAGCAATCAGCCCCAGCATTTT	CASSVFGQSNQPQHF
TRBV5-4	TRBJ2-1	NA	TRBD2	TGTGCCAGCAGCCGGAAGGAGGGACTAGCGGGGAAAGGGCGGGTCAATGAGCAGTTCTTC	CASSRKEGLAGKGRVNEQFF
TRBV5-1	TRBJ2-5	few	NA	TGCGCCAGCAGCTTGGCGGGTGGCCAAGAGACCCAGTACTTC	CASSLAGGQETQYF
TRBV7-9	TRBJ1-1	NA	NA	TGTGCCAGCAGCTTAGAGAGTCAGGTAGATACTGAAGCTTTCTTT	CASSLESQVDTEAFF
TRBV11-1	TRBJ2-7	NA	NA	TGTGCCAGCAGCTTAGAATACGGAGGCTACGAGCAGTACTTC	CASSLEYGGYEQYF
TRBV28	TRBJ2-7	NA	NA	TGTGCCAGCAGCTCTACGACCTACGAGCAGTACTTC	CASSSTTYEQYF
TRBV11-2	TRBJ2-7	NA	NA	TGTGCCAGCAGCTGGAGAGCAGGGATGGCCTACGAGCAGTACTTC	CASSWRAGMAYEQYF
TRBV6-6	TRBJ2-1	NA	NA	TGTGCCAGCAGCCGCAGAGGAAATTCGGGTGAGCAGTTCTTC	CASSRRGNSGEQFF
TRBV29-1	TRBJ2-3	NA	NA	TGCAGCGTTGCGGAGGGGAAAACAGGAGGGCAGTATTTT	CSVAEGKTGGQYF
TRBV11-2	TRBJ2-7	few	NA	TGTGCCAGCAGCGAAAGCAGGGCCTCCTACGAGCAGTACTTC	CASSESRASYEQYF
TRBV6-5	TRBJ2-1	few	NA	TGTGCCAGCAGTTATATGTATGAGCAGTTCTTC	CASSYMYEQFF
TRBV6-5	TRBJ1-2	NA	NA	TGTGCCAGCACCAAGGTGGGAGGGGGCTATGGCTACACCTTC	CASTKVGGGYGYTF
TRBV5-1	TRBJ1-4	NA	TRBD1	TGCGCCAGCAGTTACCAGGGGGGTAATGAAAAACTGTTTTTT	CASSYQGGNEKLFF
TRBV5-1	TRBJ2-5	few	NA	TGCGCCAGCAGCTTCGGGAGAGGAGAGACCCAGTACTTC	CASSFGRGETQYF
TRBV4-1	TRBJ2-2	NA	NA	TGCGCCAGCAGCCATGGAGGGGAGGCCGGGGAGCTGTTTTTT	CASSHGGEAGELFF
TRBV6-1	TRBJ2-7	NA	TRBD1	TGTGCCAGCATCGAGGGGGCTCGTTACGAGCAGTACTTC	CASIEGARYEQYF
TRBV18	TRBJ2-3	few	TRBD1	TGTGCCAGCTCAATGGGACAGGGCATCTTAGATACGCAGTATTTT	CASSMGQGILDTQYF
TRBV7-8	TRBJ1-5	NA	NA	TGTGCCAGCAGCTTAGCGCTCTCATTGTGGCAGGGAGGTCAGCCCCAGCATTTT	CASSLALSLWQGGQPQHF
TRBV7-9	TRBJ2-5	few	NA	TGTGCCAGCAGCTTATCAAGCGGAACGGTGGTAGGGACCCAGTACTTC	CASSLSSGTVVGTQYF